A selection of T cell receptor beta chains follows, all from one sample in a study of Graves' ophthalmopathy and Graves' hyperthyroidism. TCRdb used MiXCR to reprocess the multiplex PCR reads, holding one entry per CDR3 protein. The sample lists 1 million to 1.3 million distinct CDR3 sequences; roughly two fifths were seen once. What was sequenced was peripheral blood or thyroid tissue (not recorded which). These receptor sequences come from an adult man with Graves' hyperthyroidism. Each CDR3 is given with its conserved first and last residue. The D gene is left open where the match is weak. Clone size, where shown, is once, few, many, or a class for clones that have expanded.

V,J,size,D,DNA,CDR3
TRBV7-3,TRBJ2-2,NA,NA,TGTGCTAGCAGCGAAGTTGGGGGCGGCGGGGAGCTGTTTTTT,CASSEVGGGGELFF
TRBV29-1,TRBJ2-2,few,NA,TGCAGCGTTGGTTCCTTCGGGGAGCTGTTTTTT,CSVGSFGELFF
TRBV11-1,TRBJ1-6,NA,NA,TGTGCCAGCAGCTTACAAACGGGGGACAATTCACCCCTCCACTTT,CASSLQTGDNSPLHF
TRBV6-2/TRBV6-3,TRBJ2-7,NA,TRBD1,TGTGCCAGCAGAAAACAGGGGCAGAGCTCCTACGAGCAGTACTTC,CASRKQGQSSYEQYF
TRBV20-1,TRBJ1-4,NA,NA,TGCAGTGCTAGAGATCTGGTTTCGACTAATGAAAAACTGTTTTTT,CSARDLVSTNEKLFF
TRBV20-1,TRBJ1-5,few,NA,TGCAGTGCTAGAGAATTCAGTGGGGGAAATCAGCCCCAGCATTTT,CSAREFSGGNQPQHF
TRBV7-2,TRBJ2-7,many,TRBD1,TGTGCCAGCAGCAAAGTCGACAGGGGAGAATACGAGCAGTACTTC,CASSKVDRGEYEQYF
TRBV12-3/TRBV12-4,TRBJ2-5,NA,TRBD2,TGTGCCAGCAGTTGGCTAGCGGGAGGAGTCAACCAAGAGACCCAGTACTTC,CASSWLAGGVNQETQYF
TRBV15,TRBJ1-2,NA,NA,TGTGCCACCAGCAGCTCCAGGGACTATGGCTACACCTTC,CATSSSRDYGYTF
TRBV13,TRBJ2-5,NA,NA,TGTGCCAGCAGCTTAGTTCGTAATGTGGCCCGTACCCAAGAGACCCAGTACTTC,CASSLVRNVARTQETQYF
TRBV5-1,TRBJ1-1,few,NA,TGCGCCAGCACCAAAGGGCCAGAGAACACTGAAGCTTTCTTT,CASTKGPENTEAFF
TRBV7-9,TRBJ2-6,few,TRBD1,TGTGCCAGCAGGTCGGACAGGGGGCCTGGGGCCAACGTCCTGACTTTC,CASRSDRGPGANVLTF
TRBV9,TRBJ1-2,many,NA,TGTGCCAGCAGCGTAGCTTACAGAACAAACTATGGCTACACCTTC,CASSVAYRTNYGYTF
TRBV27,TRBJ1-3,NA,NA,TGTGTCAGCAGTTATCAAGGGGCGGTGGGAAACACCATATATTTT,CVSSYQGAVGNTIYF
TRBV6-2/TRBV6-3,TRBJ1-5,many,NA,TGTGCCAGCAGTTACTACAATCTTGACAGATCTAGCAATCAGCCCCAGCATTTT,CASSYYNLDRSSNQPQHF
TRBV5-5,TRBJ1-4,many,TRBD1,TGTGCCAGCAGAGGACAGGGGGACGCTAATGAAAAACTGTTTTTT,CASRGQGDANEKLFF
TRBV6-6,TRBJ1-2,few,NA,TGTGCCAGCGGGGCGCTCCATATCCAGGGTAACTATGGCTACACCTTC,CASGALHIQGNYGYTF
TRBV12-3/TRBV12-4,TRBJ2-7,NA,NA,TGTGCCAGCAGCCCGGCGGGACCTCCTCTTGACGAGCAGTACTTC,CASSPAGPPLDEQYF
TRBV9,TRBJ2-7,many,NA,TGTGCCAGCAGCGCCCACCATATCTACGAGCAGTACTTC,CASSAHHIYEQYF
TRBV9,TRBJ2-2,once,TRBD2,TGTGCCAGCAGCACCAAGCGGGAGGGCGGCACCGGGGAGCTGTTTTTT,CASSTKREGGTGELFF
TRBV10-3,TRBJ2-7,NA,TRBD2,TGTGCCAGCAGCCAAGATTCTTGGAAACCCGGGACTAGCGGCCCCTACGAGCAGTACTTC,CASSQDSWKPGTSGPYEQYF
TRBV20-1,TRBJ2-1,NA,TRBD2,TGCAGTGCTATGAGCGGGAGGGTCTATGAGCAGTTCTTC,CSAMSGRVYEQFF
TRBV29-1,TRBJ1-2,NA,NA,TGCAGCGGGGGAGAGGGGAACTATGGCTACACCTTC,CSGGEGNYGYTF
TRBV10-3,TRBJ2-7,NA,TRBD1,TGTGCCATCAGGACGGGACAGAAATCCTACGAGCAGTACTTC,CAIRTGQKSYEQYF
TRBV15,TRBJ1-2,NA,TRBD1,TGTGCCACCAGCAGAGATCGAGGGACAGCCCTCTATGGCTACACCTTC,CATSRDRGTALYGYTF
TRBV10-3,TRBJ1-3,few,NA,TGTGCCATCAGTGAGGACAGCTCTGGAAACACCATATATTTT,CAISEDSSGNTIYF
TRBV7-2,TRBJ1-1,NA,NA,TGTGCCAGCAGCTTAGGGACAACTCGGTGGACTGAAGCTTTCTTT,CASSLGTTRWTEAFF
TRBV7-8,TRBJ2-2,NA,NA,TGTGCCAGCAGCCGGGTAGGCCCCGGGGAGCTGTTTTTT,CASSRVGPGELFF
TRBV12-3/TRBV12-4,TRBJ1-2,NA,NA,TGTGCCAGCAGCCGGGAGGGTCGTTTTGATGGCTACACCTTC,CASSREGRFDGYTF
TRBV5-6,TRBJ1-4,few,TRBD1,TGTGCCAGCAGCTCACAGGGGGCGGATGAAAAACTGTTTTTT,CASSSQGADEKLFF
TRBV9,TRBJ1-2,few,TRBD1,TGTGCCAGCAGCGCCTCCCCCGGACAGGGGCGCAGAAGTGGCTACACCTTC,CASSASPGQGRRSGYTF
TRBV7-6,TRBJ2-2,NA,TRBD2,TGTGCCAGCAGCTTCCCGGCAGGACTAGCCGCGAACACCGGGGAGCTGTTTTTT,CASSFPAGLAANTGELFF
TRBV7-9,TRBJ2-3,once,NA,TGTGTCAGCAGCCCCCCCGGGGATACGCAGTATTTT,CVSSPPGDTQYF
TRBV20-1,TRBJ2-7,few,NA,TGCAGTGCTAGACTCCTGGCGAGTTACGAGCAGTACTTC,CSARLLASYEQYF
TRBV20-1,TRBJ1-1,few,NA,TGCAGTGCTAGAGTTAGTTTGTCAGGGGTGAACACTGAAGCTTTCTTT,CSARVSLSGVNTEAFF
TRBV10-2,TRBJ1-2,NA,NA,TGCGCCAGCAGTGACTCCGGGCAGCCTTCGGGTGGCTACACCTTC,CASSDSGQPSGGYTF
TRBV10-3,TRBJ1-4,many,NA,TGTGCCATCAGTGAGGGAGGCCTCGGTGAAAAACTGTTTTTT,CAISEGGLGEKLFF
TRBV20-1,TRBJ2-7,NA,TRBD2,TGCAGTGCTAGAGCCATAGCGGGAGTTGGCTACGAGCAGTACTTC,CSARAIAGVGYEQYF
TRBV5-1,TRBJ2-7,NA,NA,TGCGCCAGCAGCTTGGATCGAGGGGGCGGGAGCTACGAGCAGTACTTC,CASSLDRGGGSYEQYF
TRBV3-1,TRBJ1-2,few,NA,TGTGCCAGCAGCCAAGATTGGATGGGGCCCCTGGGCTACACCTTC,CASSQDWMGPLGYTF
TRBV5-4,TRBJ2-7,NA,TRBD1,TGTGCCAGCAGCTTGAGCAGGGGGATGAACGAGCAGTACTTC,CASSLSRGMNEQYF
TRBV5-6,TRBJ2-5,NA,NA,TGTGCCAGCACCCTTCCGGGCGGGGGCGTAGAGACCCAGTACTTC,CASTLPGGGVETQYF
TRBV24-1,TRBJ1-5,NA,NA,TGTGCCACCAGTGGGGCCCAGGGGAATCAGCCCCAGCATTTT,CATSGAQGNQPQHF